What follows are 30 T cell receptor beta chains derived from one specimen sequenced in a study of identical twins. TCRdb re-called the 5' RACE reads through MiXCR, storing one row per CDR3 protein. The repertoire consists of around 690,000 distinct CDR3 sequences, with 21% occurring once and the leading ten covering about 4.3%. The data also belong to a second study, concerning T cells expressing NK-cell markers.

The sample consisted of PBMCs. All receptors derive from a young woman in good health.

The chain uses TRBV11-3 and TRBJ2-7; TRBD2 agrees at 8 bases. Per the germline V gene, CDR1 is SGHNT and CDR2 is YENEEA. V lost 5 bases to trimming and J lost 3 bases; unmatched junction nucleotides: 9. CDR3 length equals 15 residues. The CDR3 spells CASSKVGLAGYEQYF. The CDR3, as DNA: TGTGCCAGCAGCAAAGTAGGGCTAGCGGGCTACGAGCAGTACTTC.

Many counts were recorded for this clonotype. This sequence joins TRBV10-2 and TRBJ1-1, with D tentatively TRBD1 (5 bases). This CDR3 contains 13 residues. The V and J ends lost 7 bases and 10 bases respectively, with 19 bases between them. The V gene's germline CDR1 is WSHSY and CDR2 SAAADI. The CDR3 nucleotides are TGCGCCAGCACCCCGAGCGGCGGGACGCGAGCTTTCTTT. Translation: CASTPSGGTRAFF.

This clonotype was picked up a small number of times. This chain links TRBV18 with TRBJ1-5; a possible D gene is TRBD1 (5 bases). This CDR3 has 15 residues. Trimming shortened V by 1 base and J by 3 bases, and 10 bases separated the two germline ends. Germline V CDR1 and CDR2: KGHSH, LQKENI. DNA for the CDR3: TGTGCCAGCTCACCACTTGGGGGAAACAATCAGCCCCAGCATTTT. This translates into CASSPLGGNNQPQHF.

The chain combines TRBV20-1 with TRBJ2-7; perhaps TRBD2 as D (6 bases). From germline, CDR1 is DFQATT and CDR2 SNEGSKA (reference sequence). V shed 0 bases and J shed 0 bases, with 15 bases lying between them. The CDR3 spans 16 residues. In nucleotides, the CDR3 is TGCAGTGCTAGAGACGGACTTAACGGGAGCTCCTACGAGCAGTACTTC. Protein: CSARDGLNGSSYEQYF.

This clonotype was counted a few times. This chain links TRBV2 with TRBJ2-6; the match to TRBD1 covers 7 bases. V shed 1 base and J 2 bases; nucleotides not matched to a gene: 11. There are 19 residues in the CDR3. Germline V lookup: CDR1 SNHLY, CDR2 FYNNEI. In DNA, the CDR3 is TGTGCCAGCAGTGAAGTTGAACAGGGGTTTTCTCCTGGGGCCAACGTCCTGACTTTC. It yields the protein CASSEVEQGFSPGANVLTF.

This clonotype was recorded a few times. Written as DNA, the CDR3 is TGCAGTGCCACCCCGGGGACAGGGGCGGAGGGCTACACCTTC. Encoded protein: CSATPGTGAEGYTF. The chain recombines TRBV20-1 with TRBJ1-2; 10 nucleotides line up with TRBD1. The CDR3 runs 14 residues. Unmatched junction bases numbered 12, after V lost 6 bases and J lost 8 bases. Germline-derived CDR1 and CDR2 are DFQATT and SNEGSKA (reference sequence).

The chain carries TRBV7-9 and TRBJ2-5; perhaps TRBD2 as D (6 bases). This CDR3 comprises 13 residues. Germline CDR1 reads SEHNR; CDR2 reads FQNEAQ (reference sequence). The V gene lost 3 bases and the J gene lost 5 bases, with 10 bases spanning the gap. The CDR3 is CASSFSGDETQYF. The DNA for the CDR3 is TGTGCCAGCAGCTTTTCGGGGGATGAGACCCAGTACTTC.

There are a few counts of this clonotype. The CDR3 loop is CASSYETILFF. The CDR3 DNA reads as TGTGCCAGCAGTTACGAAACCATATTATTCTTC. V usage is TRBV6-5 and J usage is TRBJ2-1; D remains unclear. Looked up from germline, CDR1 is MNHEY and CDR2 is SVGAGI. This CDR3 comprises 11 residues. Deletions cut 2 bases from V and 16 bases from J, with 12 bases between.

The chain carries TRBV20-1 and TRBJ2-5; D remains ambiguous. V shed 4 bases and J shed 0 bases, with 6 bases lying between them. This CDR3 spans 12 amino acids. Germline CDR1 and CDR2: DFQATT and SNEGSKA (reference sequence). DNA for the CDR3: TGCAGTGCTACCTACTACCAAGAGACCCAGTACTTC. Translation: CSATYYQETQYF.

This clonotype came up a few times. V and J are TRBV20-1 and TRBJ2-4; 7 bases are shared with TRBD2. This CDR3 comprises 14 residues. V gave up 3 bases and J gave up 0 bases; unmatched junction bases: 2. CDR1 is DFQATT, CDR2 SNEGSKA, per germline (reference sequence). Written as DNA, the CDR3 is TGCAGTGCTAGTGGCGGGAGAGCCAAAAACATTCAGTACTTC. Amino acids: CSASGGRAKNIQYF.

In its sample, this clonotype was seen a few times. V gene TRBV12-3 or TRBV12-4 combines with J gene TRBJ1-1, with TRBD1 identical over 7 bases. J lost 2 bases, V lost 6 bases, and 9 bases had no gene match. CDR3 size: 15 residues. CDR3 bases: TGTGCCAGCAGATACCGGGACAGACTTAACACTGAAGCTTTCTTT. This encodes CASRYRDRLNTEAFF.

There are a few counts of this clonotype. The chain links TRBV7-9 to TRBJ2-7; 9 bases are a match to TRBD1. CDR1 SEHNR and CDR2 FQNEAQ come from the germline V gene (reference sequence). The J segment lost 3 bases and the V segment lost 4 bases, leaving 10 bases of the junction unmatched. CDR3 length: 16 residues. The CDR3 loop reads CASSSLAGTGSYEQYF. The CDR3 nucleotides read TGTGCCAGCAGCTCCCTAGCCGGGACAGGGAGCTACGAGCAGTACTTC.

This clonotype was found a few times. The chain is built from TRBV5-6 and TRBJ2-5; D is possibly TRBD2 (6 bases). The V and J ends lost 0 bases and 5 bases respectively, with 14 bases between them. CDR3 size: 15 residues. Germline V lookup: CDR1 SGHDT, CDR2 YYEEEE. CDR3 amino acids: CASSLDAWGRETQYF. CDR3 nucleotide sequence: TGTGCCAGCAGCTTGGATGCATGGGGGAGGGAGACCCAGTACTTC.

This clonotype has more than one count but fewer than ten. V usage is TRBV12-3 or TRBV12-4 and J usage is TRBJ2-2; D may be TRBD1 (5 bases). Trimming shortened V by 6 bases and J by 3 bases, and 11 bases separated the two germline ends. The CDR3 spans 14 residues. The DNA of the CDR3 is TGTGCCAGCAGACCAAGGGGCGACACCGGGGAGCTGTTTTTT. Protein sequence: CASRPRGDTGELFF.

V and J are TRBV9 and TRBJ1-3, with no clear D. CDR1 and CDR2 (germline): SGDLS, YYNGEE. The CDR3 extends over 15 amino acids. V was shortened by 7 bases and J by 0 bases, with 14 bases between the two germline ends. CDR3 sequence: CASGQEALSGNTIYF. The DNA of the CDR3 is TGTGCCAGCGGGCAAGAGGCTCTCTCTGGAAACACCATATATTTT.

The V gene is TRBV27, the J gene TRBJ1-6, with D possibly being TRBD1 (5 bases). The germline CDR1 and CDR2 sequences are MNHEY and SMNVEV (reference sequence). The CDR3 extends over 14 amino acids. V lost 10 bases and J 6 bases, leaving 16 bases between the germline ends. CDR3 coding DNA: TGTGCCACCCAGGGAAGGAGAGGTAATTCACCCCTCCACTTT. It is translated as CATQGRRGNSPLHF.

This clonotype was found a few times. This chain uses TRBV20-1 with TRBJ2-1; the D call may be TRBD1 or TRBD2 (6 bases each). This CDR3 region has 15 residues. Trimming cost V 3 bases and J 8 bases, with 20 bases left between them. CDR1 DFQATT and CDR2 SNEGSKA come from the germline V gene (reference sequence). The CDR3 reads CSASVGGPKVDEQFF. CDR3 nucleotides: TGCAGTGCTAGCGTCGGGGGCCCAAAGGTGGATGAGCAGTTCTTC.

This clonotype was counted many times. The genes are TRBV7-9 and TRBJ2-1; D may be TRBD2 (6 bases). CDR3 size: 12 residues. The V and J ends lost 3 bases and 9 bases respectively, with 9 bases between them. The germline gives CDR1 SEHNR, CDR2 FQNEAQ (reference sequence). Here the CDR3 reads CASSLGGLEQFF. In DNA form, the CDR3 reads TGTGCCAGCAGCTTGGGAGGACTTGAGCAGTTCTTC.

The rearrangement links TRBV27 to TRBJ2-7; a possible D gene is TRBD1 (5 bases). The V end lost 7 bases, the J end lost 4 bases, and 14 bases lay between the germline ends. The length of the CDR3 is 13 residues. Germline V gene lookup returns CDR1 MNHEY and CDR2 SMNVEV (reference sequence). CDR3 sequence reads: CASKDQGWYEQYF. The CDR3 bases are TGTGCCAGCAAAGATCAGGGATGGTACGAGCAGTACTTC.

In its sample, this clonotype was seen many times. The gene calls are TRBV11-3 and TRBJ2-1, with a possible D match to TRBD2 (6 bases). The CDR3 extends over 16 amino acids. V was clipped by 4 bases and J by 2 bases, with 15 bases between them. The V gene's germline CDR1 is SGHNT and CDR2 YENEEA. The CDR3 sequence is CASSYLPGETYNEQFF. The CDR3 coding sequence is TGTGCCAGCAGCTACCTTCCGGGGGAGACCTACAATGAGCAGTTCTTC.

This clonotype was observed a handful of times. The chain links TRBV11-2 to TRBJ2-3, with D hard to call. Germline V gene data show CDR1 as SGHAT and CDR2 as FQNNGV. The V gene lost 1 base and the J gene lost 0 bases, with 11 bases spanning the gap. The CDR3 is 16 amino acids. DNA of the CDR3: TGTGCCAGCAGCTTAGCTGCTGCGGCCAGCACAGATACGCAGTATTTT. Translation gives CASSLAAAASTDTQYF.

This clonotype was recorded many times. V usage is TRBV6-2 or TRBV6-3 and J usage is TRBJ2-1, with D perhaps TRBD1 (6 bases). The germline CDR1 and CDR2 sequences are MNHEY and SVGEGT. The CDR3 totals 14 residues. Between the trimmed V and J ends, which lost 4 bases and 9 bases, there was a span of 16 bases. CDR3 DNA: TGTGCCAGCAGTTGGGCGCTCACAGGGACTGAGCAGTTCTTC. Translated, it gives CASSWALTGTEQFF.

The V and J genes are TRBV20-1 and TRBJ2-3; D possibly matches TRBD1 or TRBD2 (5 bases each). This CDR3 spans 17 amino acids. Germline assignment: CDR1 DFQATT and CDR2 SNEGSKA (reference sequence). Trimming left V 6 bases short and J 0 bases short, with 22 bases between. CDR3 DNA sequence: TGCAGTGCAGAGGGGTACGGGGATACAGTGAGCACAGATACGCAGTATTTT. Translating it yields CSAEGYGDTVSTDTQYF.

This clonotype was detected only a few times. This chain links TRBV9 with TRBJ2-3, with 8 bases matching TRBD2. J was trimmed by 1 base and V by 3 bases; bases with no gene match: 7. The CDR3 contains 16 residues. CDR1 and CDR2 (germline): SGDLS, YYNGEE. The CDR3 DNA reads TGTGCCAGCAGCGCTAGCGGGTCTCCTGGCACAGATACGCAGTATTTT. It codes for CASSASGSPGTDTQYF.

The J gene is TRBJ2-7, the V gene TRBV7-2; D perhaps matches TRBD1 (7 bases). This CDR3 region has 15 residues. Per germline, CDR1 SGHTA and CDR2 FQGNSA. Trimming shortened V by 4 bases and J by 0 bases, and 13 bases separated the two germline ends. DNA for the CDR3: TGTGCCAGCAGCTCGCGGGACAGATTCTCCTACGAGCAGTACTTC. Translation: CASSSRDRFSYEQYF.

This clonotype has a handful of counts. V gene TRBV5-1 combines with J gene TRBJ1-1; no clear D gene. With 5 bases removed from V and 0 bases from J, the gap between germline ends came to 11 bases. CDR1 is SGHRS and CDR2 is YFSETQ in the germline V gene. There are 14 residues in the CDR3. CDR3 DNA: TGCGCCAGCAGGCCCGAAGTGCTGAACACTGAAGCTTTCTTT. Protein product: CASRPEVLNTEAFF.

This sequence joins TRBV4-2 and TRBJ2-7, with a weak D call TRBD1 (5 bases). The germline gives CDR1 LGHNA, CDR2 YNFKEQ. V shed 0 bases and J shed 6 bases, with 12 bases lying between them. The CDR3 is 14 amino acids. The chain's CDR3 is CASSQEAGSGEQYF. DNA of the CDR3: TGTGCCAGCAGCCAAGAGGCAGGGTCAGGCGAGCAGTACTTC.

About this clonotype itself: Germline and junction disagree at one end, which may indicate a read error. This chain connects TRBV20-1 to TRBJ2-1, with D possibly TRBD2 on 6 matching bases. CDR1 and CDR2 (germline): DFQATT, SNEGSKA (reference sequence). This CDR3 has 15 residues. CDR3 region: CSAFRVREAYNEKFF. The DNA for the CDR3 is TGCAGTGCATTCCGGGTCAGGGAGGCCTACAATGAGAAGTTCTTC.

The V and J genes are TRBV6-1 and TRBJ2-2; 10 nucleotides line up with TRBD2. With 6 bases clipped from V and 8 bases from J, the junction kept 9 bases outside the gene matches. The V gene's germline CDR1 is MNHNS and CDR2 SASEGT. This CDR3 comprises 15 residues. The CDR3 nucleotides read TGTGCCAGCAGGATGCTAGCGGGAGTTAAAGGGGAGCTGTTTTTT. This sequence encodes CASRMLAGVKGELFF.

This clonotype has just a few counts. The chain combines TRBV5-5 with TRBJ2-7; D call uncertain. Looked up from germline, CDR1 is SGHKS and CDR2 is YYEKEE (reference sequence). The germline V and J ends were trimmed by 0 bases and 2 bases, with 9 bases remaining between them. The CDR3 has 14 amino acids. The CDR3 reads CASSLEHKPYEQYF. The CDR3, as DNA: TGTGCCAGCAGCTTGGAGCATAAACCCTACGAGCAGTACTTC.